A selection of T cell receptor beta chains follows, all from one sample in a study of metastatic and nonmetastatic thyroid tumors. TCRdb re-called clones from the PCR reads using MiXCR. The sample records some 28,000 clones, roughly 4% being singletons. Material: blood. All receptors derive from a male donor with papillary thyroid cancer or a benign thyroid nodule (not recorded which). Some clones in this sample may be carry-over from other donors' samples. Both conserved end residues are part of each CDR3. D genes are given only for firm matches. Part of the rows lack a size; the others show once, few, many or a class for expanded clones.

v_call,clone_size,j_call,d_call,cdr3_aa,cdr3_nt
TRBV7-2,.,TRBJ2-2,.,CASSPYRPDTGELFF,TGTGCCAGCAGCCCTTACCGGCCCGACACCGGGGAGCTGTTTTTT
TRBV27,few,TRBJ1-2,.,CASSRDGYHGYTF,TGTGCCAGCAGTCGGGACGGCTACCATGGCTACACCTTC
TRBV19,few,TRBJ2-7,.,CATKVGSVTYEQYF,TGTGCCACCAAGGTCGGAAGCGTTACCTACGAGCAGTACTTC
TRBV11-2,.,TRBJ2-1,TRBD2,CASSLGRGTSGGEEQFF,TGTGCCAGCAGCTTAGGTAGGGGGACTAGCGGAGGAGAAGAGCAGTTCTTC
TRBV7-2,.,TRBJ2-7,TRBD2,CASSPTGTSGYEQYF,TGTGCCAGCAGCCCCACCGGGACTAGCGGTTACGAGCAGTACTTC
TRBV25-1,few,TRBJ2-2,.,CASSEFVHAATCELFF,TGTGCCAGCAGTGAATTCGTCCATGCGGCCACCTGTGAGCTGTTTTTT
TRBV20-1,.,TRBJ2-7,TRBD2,CSAGQTSGSFEQCF,TGCAGTGCGGGACAGACTAGCGGGAGCTTCGAGCAGTGCTTC
TRBV12-3/TRBV12-4,few,TRBJ2-5,.,CASSKTRSQYF,TGTGCCAGCAGCAAAACTAGATCCCAGTACTTC
TRBV30,few,TRBJ2-7,TRBD1,CAWTQGDRRNEQYF,TGTGCCTGGACGCAGGGGGACAGGCGCAACGAGCAGTACTTC
TRBV20-1,.,TRBJ2-2,TRBD1,CSARKGAGTRELFF,TGCAGTGCTAGAAAGGGGGCGGGCACCCGGGAGCTGTTTTTT
TRBV19,many,TRBJ2-2,TRBD2,CASSPSSGGTGELFF,TGTGCCAGTAGTCCTTCTAGCGGGGGGACCGGGGAGCTGTTTTTT
TRBV6-9,.,TRBJ2-7,TRBD1,CASSSGTGYEQYF,TGTGCCAGCAGTTCCGGGACAGGGTACGAGCAGTACTTC
TRBV6-1,few,TRBJ1-4,.,CASSPRRAGEKLFF,TGTGCCAGCAGTCCCCGAAGGGCGGGGGAAAAACTGTTTTTT
TRBV6-1,.,TRBJ2-3,.,CASSKDRKQYF,TGTGCCAGCAGCAAGGACAGAAAGCAGTATTTT
TRBV14,many,TRBJ1-1,.,CASSQEEWKNTEAFF,TGTGCCAGCAGCCAAGAGGAGTGGAAGAACACTGAAGCTTTCTTT
TRBV6-1,.,TRBJ2-7,TRBD2,CASSERTSGSYEQYF,TGTGCCAGCAGTGAAAGGACTAGCGGGAGCTACGAGCAGTACTTC
TRBV3-1,.,TRBJ2-6,.,CASSQEGSTSGANVLTF,TGTGCCAGCAGCCAAGAGGGTTCGACCTCTGGGGCCAACGTCCTGACTTTC
TRBV24-1,few,TRBJ2-2,TRBD2,CATSDGLVDAGELFF,TGTGCCACCAGTGATGGACTAGTGGATGCCGGGGAGCTGTTTTTT
TRBV20-1,many,TRBJ1-5,.,CSARDVRSNQPQHF,TGCAGTGCTAGAGACGTACGGAGCAATCAGCCCCAGCATTTT
TRBV6-1,medium-sized,TRBJ2-7,.,CASATEETYEQYF,TGTGCCAGCGCGACGGAGGAAACCTACGAGCAGTACTTC
TRBV20-1,few,TRBJ1-5,.,CSASIESSNQPQHF,TGCAGTGCTAGTATCGAGTCGAGCAATCAGCCCCAGCATTTC
TRBV6-2/TRBV6-3,.,TRBJ2-6,.,CASSATGFSGANVLTF,TGTGCCAGCAGTGCTACAGGGTTCTCTGGGGCCAACGTCCTGACTTTC
TRBV6-1,.,TRBJ2-3,.,CASSTFSTDTQYF,TGTGCCAGCAGTACCTTCAGCACAGATACGCAGTATTTT
TRBV6-1,many,TRBJ2-5,.,CASSESWGLQETQYF,TGTGCCAGCAGTGAATCATGGGGCCTACAAGAGACCCAGTACTTC
TRBV2,few,TRBJ1-2,.,CASSERQGRNNYGYTF,TGTGCCAGCAGTGAAAGGCAGGGCCGGAATAACTATGGCTACACCTTC
TRBV6-5,.,TRBJ2-7,.,CASSYPWADTYEQYF,TGTGCCAGCAGTTACCCATGGGCCGACACCTACGAGCAGTACTTC
TRBV6-5,medium-sized,TRBJ2-7,TRBD2,CASSYVPSGNYEQYF,TGTGCCAGCAGTTACGTCCCTAGCGGGAATTACGAGCAGTACTTC
TRBV20-1,few,TRBJ1-2,.,CSASTSGVPGYTF,TGCAGTGCTAGCACTAGCGGGGTTCCTGGCTACACCTTC
TRBV3-1,many,TRBJ2-7,.,CASSQGLYEQYF,TGTGCCAGCAGCCAAGGGCTCTACGAGCAGTACTTC
TRBV24-1,many,TRBJ1-1,.,CATTDTQGTEAFF,TGTGCCACCACGGACACCCAAGGGACTGAAGCTTTCTTT
TRBV6-1,.,TRBJ1-6,.,CASRITGSDTLHF,TGTGCCAGTCGGATCACGGGGAGCGATACCCTCCACTTT
TRBV2,many,TRBJ2-2,.,CASSARRAGNTGELFF,TGTGCCAGCAGTGCCCGGCGAGCGGGGAACACCGGGGAGCTGTTTTTT
TRBV12-3/TRBV12-4,few,TRBJ2-3,.,CASSSSGVTDTQYF,TGTGCCAGCAGTTCGTCGGGAGTCACAGATACGCAGTATTTT
TRBV6-1,few,TRBJ1-4,TRBD1,CASSEVWTGGEKLFF,TGTGCCAGCAGTGAAGTTTGGACAGGGGGTGAAAAACTGTTTTTT
TRBV7-2,many,TRBJ2-1,.,CASSLFPSSYNEQFF,TGTGCCAGCAGCTTATTTCCGAGCTCCTACAATGAGCAGTTCTTC
TRBV28,many,TRBJ2-4,.,CASTLGWGNIQYF,TGTGCCAGCACCCTGGGGTGGGGAAACATTCAGTACTTC
TRBV2,few,TRBJ2-3,.,CASRKAASTDTQYF,TGTGCCAGCCGGAAGGCGGCTAGCACAGATACGCAGTATTTT
TRBV4-3,many,TRBJ1-6,TRBD1,CASSQDSRGNSPLHF,TGCGCCAGCAGCCAAGATAGCAGGGGGAATTCACCCCTCCACTTT
TRBV28,large,TRBJ2-3,TRBD2,CASSLGLAVDTQYF,TGTGCCAGCAGTTTGGGACTAGCGGTCGATACGCAGTATTTT
TRBV11-1,.,TRBJ1-1,.,CASSTRGYRSVTEAFF,TGTGCCAGCAGCACCCGAGGTTACAGATCTGTAACTGAAGCTTTCTTT
TRBV6-2/TRBV6-3,.,TRBJ2-2,.,CASSYSEQGALAGCGTGELFF,TGTGCCAGCAGTTACTCGGAACAGGGGGCCCTAGCGGGATGTGGGACCGGGGAGCTGTTTTTT